The 24 T cell receptor beta chains below all came from one sample that was sequenced in a study of T-cell memory formation after mild COVID-19. Via MiXCR, TCRdb re-called the 5' RACE reads, giving one row per CDR3 protein. In the table there are 500,000 to 550,000 distinct CDR3 sequences, roughly 20% of which are singletons. The sample comprised PBMCs or a T cell subset sorted from them (not recorded which). The receptor set was obtained from an adult woman who had mild COVID-19 (a few samples of this study predate the infection). Cell type and time point are not known.

This clonotype turned up a few times. This may stem from a read error, because a much larger clone lies one nucleotide away. The chain joins TRBV6-2 or TRBV6-3 to TRBJ2-1; 13 nucleotides match TRBD2. The CDR3 is 15 residues long. Germline-derived CDR1 and CDR2 are MNHEY and SVGEGT. V lost 6 bases, J lost 7 bases, and 6 bases stayed unmatched. The CDR3 DNA is TGTGCCAGCAGGCCCGGGACTAGCGGGAAAAATGAGCAGTTCTTC. Amino acids: CASRPGTSGKNEQFF.

This clonotype came up a few times. This chain connects TRBV9 to TRBJ2-7, with 8 bases aligning to TRBD1. Germline trimming cut 0 bases from V and 1 base from J; bases unmatched to any gene: 0. From germline, CDR1 is SGDLS and CDR2 YYNGEE. This CDR3 is 14 amino acids long. CDR3 loop: CASSVGDRSYEQYF. The CDR3 bases are TGTGCCAGCAGCGTAGGGGACAGGTCCTACGAGCAGTACTTC.

V gene TRBV24-1 combines with J gene TRBJ1-1, with 7 positions matching TRBD1. The CDR3 length is 14 residues. Per the germline V gene, CDR1 is KGHDR and CDR2 is SFDVKD. V shed 10 bases and J 4 bases; nucleotides not matched to a gene: 11. The DNA of the CDR3 is TGTGCCACAAGGGAGGCAGGGGGTAGCACTGAAGCTTTCTTT. Translated: CATREAGGSTEAFF.

The V gene is TRBV21-1, the J gene TRBJ2-7; TRBD1 is taken as the D call from the table, unchecked against the DNA. TRBV21-1 is a listed pseudogene. CDR3 length equals 17 residues. DNA of the CDR3: TGTGCCAGCAGCGCCCAACAGGGGGCGCGGACCTTCTACGAGCAGTACTTC. Translating it yields CASSAQQGARTFYEQYF.

The J gene is TRBJ2-5, the V gene TRBV7-9; no clear D gene. V dropped 5 bases and J dropped 2 bases, with 12 bases sitting between them. Germline V CDR1 and CDR2: SEHNR, FQNEAQ (reference sequence). The CDR3 has 14 residues. CDR3 loop: CASSRATIQETQYF. DNA for the CDR3: TGTGCCAGCAGCCGGGCAACCATTCAAGAGACCCAGTACTTC.

This clonotype came up a few times. This rearrangement joins TRBV24-1 to TRBJ2-2; no definite D call. With 3 bases removed from V and 4 bases from J, the gap between germline ends came to 8 bases. This CDR3 has 14 amino acids. CDR1 and CDR2 from the germline V gene are KGHDR and SFDVKD. The DNA of the CDR3 is TGTGCCACCAGTGATCCACGCGGCACCGGGGAGCTGTTTTTT. It codes for CATSDPRGTGELFF.

V usage is TRBV6-6 and J usage is TRBJ1-1, with D unclear. Trimming stripped 6 bases from V and 6 bases from J, with 11 bases between. The germline V gene has CDR1 MNHNY and CDR2 SVGAGI (reference sequence). The CDR3 extends over 12 amino acids. The CDR3, as DNA: TGTGCCAGCAGCCCTACGATGGCTGAAGCTTTCTTT. Translated: CASSPTMAEAFF.

This clonotype was seen more than once but under ten times. The gene calls are TRBV24-1 and TRBJ2-1; 10 bases line up with TRBD2. The CDR3 loop spans 13 amino acids. The V segment lost 9 bases and the J segment 9 bases; nucleotides outside the gene matches: 7. Germline V gene lookup returns CDR1 KGHDR and CDR2 SFDVKD. The CDR3 is CATGKREGPEQFF. CDR3 sequence (DNA): TGTGCCACCGGAAAGCGGGAGGGCCCTGAGCAGTTCTTC.

The chain is built from TRBV7-9 and TRBJ2-5, with D hard to call. In germline, CDR1 is SEHNR, CDR2 FQNEAQ (reference sequence). The V end lost 2 bases, the J end lost 5 bases, and 6 bases lay between the germline ends. The CDR3 has 12 amino acids. The CDR3 coding sequence is TGTGCCAGCAGCTTATATGAGGAGACCCAGTACTTC. It codes for CASSLYEETQYF.

This clonotype has a handful of counts. The chain couples TRBV5-4 to TRBJ2-2, with TRBD2 matching over 15 bases. J was trimmed by 8 bases and V by 3 bases; bases with no gene match: 5. Germline CDR1 reads SGHNT; CDR2 reads YYREEE (reference sequence). There are 16 residues in the CDR3. CDR3 protein: CASSYGTSGRMGELFF. The DNA of the CDR3 is TGTGCCAGCAGCTACGGGACTAGCGGGAGGATGGGGGAGCTGTTTTTT. The variable domain in full, with the rest retrieved from reference TRBV5-4 and TRBJ2-2, is ETGVTQSPTHLIKTRGQQVTLRCSSQSGHNTVSWYQQALGQGPQFIFQYYREEENGRGNFPPRFSGLQFPNYSSELNVNALELDDSALYLCASSYGTSGRMGELFFGEGSRLTVL.

This CDR3 reads CASKRWETQYF. CDR3 coding DNA: TGTGCCAGCAAGCGTTGGGAGACCCAGTACTTC. The rearrangement joins TRBV3-1 to TRBJ2-5, with unresolved D. Germline lookup yields CDR1 LGHDT and CDR2 YNNKEL (reference sequence). CDR3 length: 11 residues. Trimming shortened V by 7 bases and J by 5 bases, and 8 bases separated the two germline ends.

This clonotype was observed a few times. V gene TRBV6-6 combines with J gene TRBJ2-5; 7 positions match TRBD1. The germline V gene has CDR1 MNHNY and CDR2 SVGAGI (reference sequence). This CDR3 contains 15 residues. Unmatched junction bases numbered 9, after V lost 6 bases and J lost 2 bases. The CDR3 sequence: CASSYSQGKQETQYF. CDR3 bases: TGTGCCAGCAGCTATTCACAGGGGAAACAAGAGACCCAGTACTTC.

In its sample, this clonotype was seen a few times. The chain links TRBV9 to TRBJ2-1, with 7 bases aligning to TRBD1. Germline trimming cut 4 bases from V and 0 bases from J; bases unmatched to any gene: 7. This CDR3 spans 16 amino acids. Per the germline V gene, CDR1 is SGDLS and CDR2 is YYNGEE. The CDR3 DNA follows: TGTGCCAGCAGCTCACTCAGGGGGAGCTCCTACAATGAGCAGTTCTTC. Protein sequence: CASSSLRGSSYNEQFF.

The table lists this clonotype with a few counts. The V call is TRBV19, the J call TRBJ2-2, with TRBD2 as a possible D gene (5 bases). The CDR3 runs 15 residues. Germline V lookup: CDR1 LNHDA, CDR2 SQIVND (reference sequence). Trimming removed 3 bases at V and 3 bases at J, with 11 bases between. CDR3 coding DNA: TGTGCCAGTAGTATGGGATCGCGGGACACCGGGGAGCTGTTTTTT. It codes for CASSMGSRDTGELFF.

The genes are TRBV12-3 or TRBV12-4 and TRBJ1-1, with D possibly being TRBD1 (6 bases). Trimming took 5 bases from V and 4 from J, leaving 20 bases between them. The CDR3 sequence is 16 residues long. In DNA form, the CDR3 reads TGTGCCAGCAGTCCACAGCAAAGGGGGGGGGGCACTGAAGCTTTCTTT. Protein sequence: CASSPQQRGGGTEAFF.

This clonotype was seen more than once but under ten times. This chain connects TRBV19 to TRBJ2-1; 7 positions agree with TRBD1. The CDR3 length is 12 residues. Germline CDR1 reads LNHDA; CDR2 reads SQIVND (reference sequence). Trimming removed 10 bases from V and 10 bases from J; junction bases left unmatched: 10. The CDR3 nucleotides read TGTGCCACCGCTCATTCGGACAGGGAGCAGTTCTTC. This gives the protein CATAHSDREQFF.

The rearrangement joins TRBV19 to TRBJ2-2, with a tentative D call TRBD2 (6 bases). This CDR3 is 13 amino acids long. Per the germline V gene, CDR1 is LNHDA and CDR2 is SQIVND (reference sequence). V was pared by 11 bases and J by 2 bases, with 12 bases between. In DNA form, the CDR3 reads TGTGCCGGCCAGACTAGTAACACCGGGGAGCTGTTTTTT. Residues: CAGQTSNTGELFF.

The chain has TRBV12-3 or TRBV12-4 and TRBJ1-1, with 8 bases fitting TRBD1. The CDR3 totals 15 residues. V shed 4 bases and J 2 bases; nucleotides not matched to a gene: 6. The DNA of the CDR3 is TGTGCCAGCAGTTCACACAGGGGGTATAACACTGAAGCTTTCTTT. Protein sequence: CASSSHRGYNTEAFF.

This clonotype was detected a few times. This chain connects TRBV12-3 or TRBV12-4 to TRBJ1-1; D remains ambiguous. V was shortened by 2 bases and J by 9 bases, with 13 bases between the two germline ends. CDR3 length: 13 amino acids. The CDR3 sequence is CASSLTARTKAFF. CDR3 bases: TGTGCCAGCAGTTTAACAGCACGGACTAAAGCTTTCTTT.

This clonotype appeared many times. The chain employs TRBV7-8 and TRBJ2-5, with 8 bases that match TRBD1. The CDR3 contains 14 residues. Germline lookup yields CDR1 SGHVS and CDR2 FQNEAQ. V was pared by 5 bases and J by 3 bases, with 5 bases of the junction left unmatched. CDR3 sequence (DNA): TGTGCCAGCAGCGGACGGACAGGGAAAGAGACCCAGTACTTC. Translating it yields CASSGRTGKETQYF.

V usage is TRBV7-9 and J usage is TRBJ2-7, with 9 positions matching TRBD2. J gave up 7 bases and V 6 bases, and 10 bases lay outside the gene matches. Germline CDR1 SEHNR, CDR2 FQNEAQ (reference sequence). This CDR3 is built from 14 residues. The CDR3 bases are TGTGCCAGCAGGGCTAGCGGGGAGAGTAAAGAGCAGTACTTC. Translation gives CASRASGESKEQYF. Full variable domain (outside the CDR3, taken from reference TRBV7-9 and TRBJ2-7): DTGVSQNPRHKITKRGQNVTFRCDPISEHNRLYWYRQTLGQGPEFLTYFQNEAQLEKSRLLSDRFSAERPKGSFSTLEIQRTEQGDSAMYLCASRASGESKEQYFGPGTRLTVT.

This clonotype was observed many times. The rearrangement links TRBV7-9 to TRBJ1-1; TRBD1 is a possible D gene (6 bases). Between the trimmed V and J ends, which lost 5 bases and 4 bases, there was a span of 11 bases. CDR3 length equals 13 residues. CDR1 is SEHNR and CDR2 is FQNEAQ in the germline V gene (reference sequence). CDR3 region: CASSLQGVTEAFF. The CDR3 DNA is TGTGCCAGCAGCCTACAGGGAGTCACTGAAGCTTTCTTT.

This chain connects TRBV6-5 to TRBJ2-6; D gene unclear. The germline V and J ends were trimmed by 2 bases and 5 bases, with 10 bases remaining between them. Germline values: CDR1 MNHEY, CDR2 SVGAGI. CDR3 size: 15 residues. CDR3 nucleotide sequence: TGTGCCAGCAGTTACCTTGCGTCTAGGGCCAACGTCCTGACTTTC. Translating gives CASSYLASRANVLTF.

This chain links TRBV29-1 with TRBJ1-5; D perhaps matches TRBD1 (5 bases). The CDR3 loop spans 13 amino acids. Germline V gene sequence: CDR1 SQVTM, CDR2 ANQGSEA. V was trimmed by 5 bases and J by 4 bases, leaving 12 bases between them. The CDR3 DNA sequence: TGCAGCGTTCGCGAACAGGTGAATCAGCCCCAGCATTTT. Its protein is CSVREQVNQPQHF.